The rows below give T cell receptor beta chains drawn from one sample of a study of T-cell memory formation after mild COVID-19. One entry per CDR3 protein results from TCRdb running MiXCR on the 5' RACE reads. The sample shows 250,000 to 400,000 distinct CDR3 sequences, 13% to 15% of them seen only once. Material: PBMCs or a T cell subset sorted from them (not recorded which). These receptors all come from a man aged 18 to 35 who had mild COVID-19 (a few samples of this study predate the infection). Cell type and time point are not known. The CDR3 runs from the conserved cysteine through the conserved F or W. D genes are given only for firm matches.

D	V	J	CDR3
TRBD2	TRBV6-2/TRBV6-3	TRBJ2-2	CASSPGTSGSLHTGELFF
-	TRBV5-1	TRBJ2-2	CASSPEPANTGELFF
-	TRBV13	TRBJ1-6	CASSVWYRGSPLHF
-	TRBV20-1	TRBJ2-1	CSARDGQGLNEQFF
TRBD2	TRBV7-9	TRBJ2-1	CASGGLAGPSGEQFF
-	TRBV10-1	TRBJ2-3	CASSDGTGRPDTQYF
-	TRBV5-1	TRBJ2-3	CASSLETGSSTDTQYF
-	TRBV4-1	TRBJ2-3	CASSQGNTDTQYF
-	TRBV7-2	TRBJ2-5	CASSFYSAIGETQYF
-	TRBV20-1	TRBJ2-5	CSASALVGETQYF
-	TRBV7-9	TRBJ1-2	CASSLRQVQGYTF
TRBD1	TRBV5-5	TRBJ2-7	CASSPTGLYSYEQYF
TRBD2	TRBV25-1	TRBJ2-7	CASSEFRIAGASDSYEQYF
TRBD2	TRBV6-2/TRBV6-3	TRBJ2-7	CASSYSAGGLEQYF
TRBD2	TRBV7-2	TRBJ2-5	CASSLTSGAYQETQYF
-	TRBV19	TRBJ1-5	CASSKVSGVGQPQHF
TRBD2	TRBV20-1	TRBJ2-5	CSADDGGVYQETQYF
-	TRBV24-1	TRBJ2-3	CATSDRGYSNTQYF
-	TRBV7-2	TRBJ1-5	CASSPRAVGNGQPQHF
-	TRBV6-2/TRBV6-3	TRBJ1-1	CATQTANTEAFF
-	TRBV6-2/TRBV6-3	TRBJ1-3	CASSRRPYGNTIYF
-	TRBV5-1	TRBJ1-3	CASSPIGGTIYF
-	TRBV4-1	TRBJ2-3	CASSQDDHRRSTDTQYF
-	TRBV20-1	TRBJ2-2	CSARGHRDLPNLNTGELFF
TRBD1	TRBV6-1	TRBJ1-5	CATSYRGVGQPQHF
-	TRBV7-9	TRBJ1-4	CASSFLSGTVEKLFF
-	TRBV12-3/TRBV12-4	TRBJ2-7	CASSFGRGGYEQYF
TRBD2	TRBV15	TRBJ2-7	CATSRGAGTTTEQYF
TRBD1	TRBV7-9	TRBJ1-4	CASRRTGDNEKLFF
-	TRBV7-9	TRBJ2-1	CASSPEGRYPGEQFF
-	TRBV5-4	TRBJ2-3	CASSLAMRWGDTQYF
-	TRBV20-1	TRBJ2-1	CSARETVYNEQFF
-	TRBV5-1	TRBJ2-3	CASKVTVPGHTDTQYF
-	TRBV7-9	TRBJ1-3	CASSGGSASGNTIYF
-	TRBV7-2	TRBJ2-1	CASSLLGGRNNEQFF
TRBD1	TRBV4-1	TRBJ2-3	CASSQGTGRTDTQYF
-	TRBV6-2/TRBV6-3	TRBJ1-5	CASSSGHFSNQPQHF
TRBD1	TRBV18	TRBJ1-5	CASSRTGGQPQHF
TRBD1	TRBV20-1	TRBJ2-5	CSASGQGPQETQYF
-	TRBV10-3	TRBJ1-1	CAITDSSSEAFF
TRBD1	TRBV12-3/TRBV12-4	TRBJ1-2	CASSFLGQNYGYTF
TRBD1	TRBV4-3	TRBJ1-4	CASSQDFRQGAEKLFF
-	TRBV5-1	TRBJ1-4	CASSSGDYATNEKLFF
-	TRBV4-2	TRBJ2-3	CASSQDGYF
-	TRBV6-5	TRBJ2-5	CASSYSGDTQETQYF